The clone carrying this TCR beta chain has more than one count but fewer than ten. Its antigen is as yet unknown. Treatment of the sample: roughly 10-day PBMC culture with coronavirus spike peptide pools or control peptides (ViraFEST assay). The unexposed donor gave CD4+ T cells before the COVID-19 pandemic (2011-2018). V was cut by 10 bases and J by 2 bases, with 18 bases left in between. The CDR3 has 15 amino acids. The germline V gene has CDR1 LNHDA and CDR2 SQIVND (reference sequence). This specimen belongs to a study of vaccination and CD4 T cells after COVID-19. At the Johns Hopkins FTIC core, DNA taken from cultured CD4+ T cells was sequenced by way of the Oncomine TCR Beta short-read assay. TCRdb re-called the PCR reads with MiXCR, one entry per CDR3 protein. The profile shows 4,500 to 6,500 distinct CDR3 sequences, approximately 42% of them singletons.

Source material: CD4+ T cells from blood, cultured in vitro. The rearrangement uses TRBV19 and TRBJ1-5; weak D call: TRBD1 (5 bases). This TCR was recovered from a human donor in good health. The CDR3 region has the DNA TGTGCCACCAATACCCAGGGAAGAGGCAATCAGCCCCAGCATTTT. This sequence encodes CATNTQGRGNQPQHF.